This entry describes one TCR beta chain. The data belong to a study of T cell changes during pregnancy in multiple sclerosis. Trimming took off 4 bases at V and 2 bases at J, with 19 bases between the two ends. Germline V gene sequence: CDR1 SGDLS, CDR2 YYNGEE. The CDR3 is 17 amino acids. The repertoire was sequenced with immunoSEQ multiplex PCR; TCRdb's copy has only in-frame clones and lacks some. The sample yields under 30,000 clones, approximately 86% seen once. The receptor was derived from a female donor in good health, enrolled as a control in a pregnancy study. This sequence joins TRBV9 and TRBJ1-3; maybe TRBD1 (5 bases). The material sequenced was CD4+ T cells from peripheral blood mononuclear cells, taken in the first trimester of pregnancy. The CDR3 here is CASSPLRMGTAGNTIYF. The CDR3 nucleotides read TGTGCCAGCAGCCCTCTTAGAATGGGGACTGCTGGAAACACCATATATTTT.